This T cell receptor beta chain derives from a study of early T cells in non-severe SARS-CoV-2 infection. Findings of the study overall: VDJdb matches were skewed toward anti-spike CD8 T cell responses.

CDR1 is SGHTA and CDR2 is FQGNSA in the germline V gene. The trim removed 1 base at V and 0 bases at J, leaving 8 bases unmatched. This CDR3 is 18 amino acids long. This clonotype was seen repeatedly, ten times or more. Its antigen is not known. Each cDNA molecule carried a unique molecular identifier. A single record per CDR3 protein comes from TCRdb applying MiXCR to the 5' RACE reads. This table holds about 72,000 distinct CDR3 sequences, 10% found once. Specimen: whole blood, collected at baseline. The clonotype originates from an adult who was a healthcare worker with PCR-confirmed SARS-CoV-2 infection or an uninfected control (not recorded which). The chain joins TRBV7-2 to TRBJ2-2, with 7 bases matching TRBD2. The CDR3 bases are TGTGCCAGCAGCTTAGAGGTTCCGAGCGGGGCGAACACCGGGGAGCTGTTTTTT. Its protein product is CASSLEVPSGANTGELFF.